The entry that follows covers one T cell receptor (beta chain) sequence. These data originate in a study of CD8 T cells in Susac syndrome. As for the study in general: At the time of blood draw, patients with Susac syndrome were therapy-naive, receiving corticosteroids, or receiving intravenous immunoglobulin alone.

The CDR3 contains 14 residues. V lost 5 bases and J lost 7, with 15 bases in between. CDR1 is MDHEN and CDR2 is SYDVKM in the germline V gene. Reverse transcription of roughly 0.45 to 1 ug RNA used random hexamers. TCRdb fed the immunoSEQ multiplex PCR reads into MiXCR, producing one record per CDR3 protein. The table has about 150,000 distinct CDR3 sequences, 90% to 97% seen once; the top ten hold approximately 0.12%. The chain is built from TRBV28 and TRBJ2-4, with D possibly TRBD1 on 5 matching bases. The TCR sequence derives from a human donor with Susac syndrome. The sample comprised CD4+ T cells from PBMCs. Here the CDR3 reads CASSRQSLGNIQYF. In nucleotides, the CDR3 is TGTGCCAGCAGTCGACAGTCTCTTGGGAACATTCAGTACTTC.